This T cell receptor (beta chain) stems from a study of cytomegalovirus exposure and HLA in healthy donors. Regarding the study as a whole: Reports credit the classifier with highly specific, highly sensitive diagnosis of cytomegalovirus status. That first-cohort TCR clusters tended to co-occur in the 95 to 150 validation repertoires was found in a later analysis. The study flagged fewer than 200 TCR beta chains as cytomegalovirus-associated.

Turning to this clone: The antigen remains unidentified.

The approximately 120-subject validation cohort, separate from the roughly 670-subject first cohort, included the donors. Germline CDR1 reads SGHNT; CDR2 reads YYREEE (reference sequence). Trimming stripped 5 bases from V and 8 bases from J, with 9 bases between. The CDR3 totals 11 residues. Method: immunoSEQ multiplex PCR; TCRdb's copy keeps in-frame clones and lacks some. The sample lists approximately 300,000 clones, 86% seen once, with 0.75% to 0.85% in the top ten. The rearrangement joins TRBV5-4 to TRBJ2-3; D may be TRBD2 (5 bases). The sample taken for sequencing was PBMCs. The TCR sequence derives from a woman aged 18-29 years in good health and CMV-seronegative. This CDR3 reads CASRASGTQYF. In DNA form, the CDR3 reads TGTGCCAGCAGGGCAAGCGGTACGCAGTATTTT. Combining the CDR3 with reference TRBV5-4 and TRBJ2-3 gives the whole variable domain ETGVTQSPTHLIKTRGQQVTLRCSSQSGHNTVSWYQQALGQGPQFIFQYYREEENGRGNFPPRFSGLQFPNYSSELNVNALELDDSALYLCASRASGTQYFGPGTRLTVL.